This TCR beta chain originates from a study of shared clonotypes between healthy human individuals. Looked up from germline, CDR1 is LNHDA and CDR2 is SQIVND (reference sequence). V was trimmed by 3 bases and J by 2 bases, leaving 14 bases between them. This CDR3 has 16 residues. Sequenced by immunoSEQ multiplex PCR; TCRdb stores in-frame clones only, minus some. Among approximately 1.5 million clones listed, 95% to 99% were seen once. The chain recombines TRBV19 with TRBJ2-1, with D possibly matching TRBD2 (6 bases). The sample taken for sequencing was naive CD4+ T cells sorted from blood. Described subset: CD45RA+ positively selected. The receptor comes from a man under 40 in good health. CDR3 bases: TGTGCCAGTAGTATCCGTGGGGGGACCACCTACAATGAGCAGTTCTTC. Protein sequence: CASSIRGGTTYNEQFF.